These T cell receptor beta chains were read from a single sample in a study of T cells in tumors after PD-1 blockade. The assay was immunoSEQ multiplex PCR, and TCRdb's table has in-frame clones only and misses some. The sample records 55,000 to 65,000 clones, 80% being singletons. The specimen was PBMCs, collected before anti-PD-1 treatment. These receptors came from a human donor with basal cell carcinoma. Each CDR3 is given with its conserved first and last residue. D genes are given only for firm matches. Part of the rows lack a size; the others show once, few, many or a class for expanded clones.

V: TRBV30; D: .; J: TRBJ2-2; size: .; CDR3: CAWSVQFSTGELFF; DNA: TGTGCCTGGAGTGTACAGTTTAGCACCGGGGAGCTGTTTTTT
V: TRBV10-2; D: .; J: TRBJ1-2; size: .; CDR3: CASSESNGYTF; DNA: TGCGCCAGCAGTGAGTCGAATGGCTACACCTTC
V: TRBV7-6; D: TRBD2; J: TRBJ2-5; size: .; CDR3: CASSLLAGGSGGETQYF; DNA: TGTGCCAGCAGCTTACTAGCGGGGGGATCGGGAGGGGAGACCCAGTACTTC
V: TRBV11-3; D: TRBD1; J: TRBJ2-5; size: .; CDR3: CASSKGDRGFQETQYF; DNA: TGTGCCAGCAGCAAAGGCGACAGGGGGTTCCAAGAGACCCAGTACTTC
V: TRBV6-2/TRBV6-3; D: .; J: TRBJ2-5; size: .; CDR3: CASSYRVQETQYF; DNA: TGTGCCAGCAGTTACAGGGTACAAGAGACCCAGTACTTC
V: TRBV30; D: .; J: TRBJ1-1; size: .; CDR3: CAWSGVSEAFF; DNA: TGTGCCTGGAGTGGGGTGAGTGAAGCTTTCTTT
V: TRBV6-5; D: TRBD1; J: TRBJ1-2; size: few; CDR3: CASRSRGQGSGYTF; DNA: TGTGCCAGCAGATCCCGAGGACAGGGCAGCGGCTACACCTTC
V: TRBV5-4; D: TRBD1; J: TRBJ2-6; size: .; CDR3: CASSQGQFSGANVLTF; DNA: TGTGCCAGCAGCCAGGGACAGTTCTCTGGGGCCAACGTCCTGACTTTC
V: TRBV6-6; D: .; J: TRBJ2-1; size: few; CDR3: CASTHGRTLGDEQFF; DNA: TGTGCCAGCACCCACGGGCGGACGCTTGGGGATGAGCAGTTCTTC
V: TRBV6-1; D: .; J: TRBJ2-2; size: .; CDR3: CANRDTDTGELFF; DNA: TGTGCCAACCGGGACACCGACACCGGGGAGCTGTTTTTT
V: TRBV14; D: .; J: TRBJ1-6; size: .; CDR3: CASSLTTNQGTLYSPLHF; DNA: TGTGCCAGCAGCCTTACCACAAACCAGGGGACTCTCTATTCACCCCTCCACTTT
V: TRBV9; D: TRBD2; J: TRBJ2-1; size: .; CDR3: CASSVGTSGYNEQFF; DNA: TGTGCCAGCAGCGTTGGGACTAGCGGATACAATGAGCAGTTCTTC
V: TRBV13; D: TRBD2; J: TRBJ2-1; size: .; CDR3: CASSRQLANNEQFF; DNA: TGTGCCAGCAGCCGTCAACTAGCGAACAATGAGCAGTTCTTC
V: TRBV7-8; D: .; J: TRBJ2-3; size: .; CDR3: CASSLAGRQLSTDTQYF; DNA: TGTGCCAGCAGCTTAGCGGGCCGACAGCTGAGCACAGATACGCAGTATTTT
V: TRBV18; D: .; J: TRBJ1-4; size: .; CDR3: CASSPPNSQSSTNEKLFF; DNA: TGTGCCAGCTCACCACCGAACAGTCAAAGCTCAACTAATGAAAAACTGTTTTTT
V: TRBV5-1; D: .; J: TRBJ2-5; size: .; CDR3: CASSLGHGQETQYF; DNA: TGCGCCAGCAGCCTGGGACACGGACAAGAGACCCAGTACTTC
V: TRBV20-1; D: .; J: TRBJ2-7; size: .; CDR3: CSALGEYEQYF; DNA: TGCAGTGCCCTAGGGGAGTACGAGCAGTACTTC
V: TRBV15; D: .; J: TRBJ2-1; size: .; CDR3: CATSTEDGYNEQFF; DNA: TGTGCCACCAGCACTGAGGACGGCTACAATGAGCAGTTCTTC
V: TRBV6-1; D: .; J: TRBJ1-1; size: .; CDR3: CASSEGFGGITEAFF; DNA: TGTGCCAGCAGTGAAGGTTTCGGGGGAATCACTGAAGCTTTCTTT
V: TRBV7-8; D: .; J: TRBJ2-7; size: .; CDR3: CASSLLASLSSYEQYF; DNA: TGTGCCAGCAGCTTACTCGCCTCCTTGAGCTCCTACGAGCAGTACTTC
V: TRBV9; D: TRBD1; J: TRBJ2-3; size: .; CDR3: CASSDLGTASTDTQYF; DNA: TGTGCCAGCAGCGACCTCGGGACAGCAAGCACAGATACGCAGTATTTT
V: TRBV3-1/TRBV3-2; D: .; J: TRBJ2-2; size: .; CDR3: CASSPYPGYTGELFF; DNA: TGTGCCAGCAGCCCATATCCTGGGTACACCGGGGAGCTGTTTTTT
V: TRBV30; D: TRBD1; J: TRBJ2-4; size: .; CDR3: CAWSVDRGAKNIQYF; DNA: TGTGCCTGGAGTGTAGACAGGGGAGCCAAAAACATTCAGTACTTC
V: TRBV6-2/TRBV6-3; D: .; J: TRBJ2-3; size: .; CDR3: CASSYGQGVWDTQYF; DNA: TGTGCCAGCAGTTACGGCCAGGGCGTTTGGGATACGCAGTATTTT
V: TRBV6-5; D: .; J: TRBJ1-2; size: once; CDR3: CATKLGFADYGYTF; DNA: TGTGCCACAAAATTGGGATTCGCGGACTATGGCTACACCTTC
V: TRBV29-1; D: .; J: TRBJ1-1; size: .; CDR3: CSVEDKGLWGEAFF; DNA: TGCAGCGTTGAAGATAAGGGACTATGGGGTGAAGCTTTCTTT
V: TRBV6-5; D: .; J: TRBJ2-1; size: .; CDR3: CASSYRGNEQFF; DNA: TGTGCCAGCAGTTACCGGGGAAATGAGCAGTTCTTC
V: TRBV2; D: .; J: TRBJ1-1; size: .; CDR3: CASSELGGREAFF; DNA: TGTGCCAGCAGTGAACTAGGAGGCCGTGAAGCTTTCTTT
V: TRBV6-2/TRBV6-3; D: .; J: TRBJ1-2; size: .; CDR3: CASSWDPRDPFNYGYTF; DNA: TGTGCCAGCAGTTGGGATCCCCGGGACCCCTTCAACTATGGCTACACCTTC
V: TRBV5-1; D: .; J: TRBJ2-7; size: .; CDR3: CASSHIQGTYEQYF; DNA: TGCGCCAGCAGCCACATTCAGGGAACCTACGAGCAGTACTTC
V: TRBV5-1; D: .; J: TRBJ2-3; size: .; CDR3: CASSPETTSTDTQYF; DNA: TGCGCCAGCAGCCCAGAAACGACTAGCACAGATACGCAGTATTTT
V: TRBV3-1/TRBV3-2; D: TRBD2; J: TRBJ2-7; size: .; CDR3: CASSLGTSGGYEQYF; DNA: TGTGCCAGCAGCCTCGGGACTAGCGGGGGCTACGAGCAGTACTTC
V: TRBV7-9; D: .; J: TRBJ1-2; size: few; CDR3: CASSLSTRETHGYTF; DNA: TGTGCCAGCAGCTTAAGTACCAGGGAAACCCATGGCTACACCTTC
V: TRBV5-1; D: .; J: TRBJ2-1; size: .; CDR3: CASSLVSPYDEQFF; DNA: TGCGCCAGCAGCTTGGTCTCACCCTACGATGAGCAGTTCTTC
V: TRBV4-2; D: .; J: TRBJ1-6; size: few; CDR3: CASSQEPDQNSPLHF; DNA: TGTGCCAGCAGCCAAGAGCCGGACCAAAATTCACCCCTCCACTTT
V: TRBV2; D: TRBD1; J: TRBJ1-2; size: .; CDR3: CASTTGTATYGYTF; DNA: TGTGCCAGCACAACCGGGACAGCTACTTATGGCTACACCTTC
V: TRBV3-1/TRBV3-2; D: .; J: TRBJ1-2; size: .; CDR3: CASSQDRRVGYGYTF; DNA: TGTGCCAGCAGCCAAGATCGGCGGGTGGGCTATGGCTACACCTTC
V: TRBV28; D: .; J: TRBJ1-5; size: few; CDR3: CASSLVQYSNQPQHF; DNA: TGTGCCAGCAGTTTGGTGCAGTATAGCAATCAGCCCCAGCATTTT
V: TRBV6-1; D: .; J: TRBJ2-7; size: .; CDR3: CASSEGEGPHEQYF; DNA: TGTGCCAGCAGTGAAGGTGAGGGGCCCCACGAGCAGTACTTC
V: TRBV7-3; D: .; J: TRBJ2-2; size: .; CDR3: CASSLDRGSGELFF; DNA: TGTGCCAGCAGCTTAGATCGGGGCTCCGGGGAGCTGTTTTTT